This T cell receptor beta chain was sequenced during a study of blood T cells in healthy people across ages. CDR3 size: 16 residues. CDR1 SGHNT and CDR2 YENEEA come from the germline V gene. V lost 0 bases and J lost 5, with 14 bases in between. Primed by a sample-barcoded 5' primer and a J-beta primer mix, a second PCR proceeded for roughly 7 to 12 cycles. TCRdb analysed the 5' RACE reads with MiXCR anew, one entry per CDR3 protein. The data show about 780,000 distinct CDR3 sequences, around 68% seen once. The sequence derives from a man younger than 40 in good health. Sequencing was done on a sample of blood. This rearrangement joins TRBV11-3 to TRBJ2-4; TRBD1 might be the D (6 bases). The CDR3 nucleotides read TGTGCCAGCAGCTTAGAGATCGACAGGAGCCAAAACATTCAGTACTTC. This sequence encodes CASSLEIDRSQNIQYF.